The entry below describes one TCR beta chain. Its antigen is not identified. CDR1 is GTSNPN and CDR2 is SVGIG in the germline V gene (reference sequence). The CDR3 has 13 residues. The ends were cut back, 0 bases at V and 5 bases at J, with 10 bases in the middle. This specimen belongs to a study of cytomegalovirus exposure and HLA in healthy donors. Amplification used 60 Vbeta primers and 13 Jbeta primers. This table comes from immunoSEQ multiplex PCR, and its TCRdb copy is limited to in-frame clones, with some not included. Of about 82,000 clones in the sample, about 77% were seen once. Findings and limits, study-wide: In a later analysis, compared with equally common non-associated chains, HLA-associated beta chains were more expanded. The later analysis indicated that the majority of CMV-associated TCR beta chains appeared HLA-restricted. As was reported, the classifier diagnosed cytomegalovirus status with high specificity and sensitivity.

This TCR was recovered from a man aged 50-59 years in good health and CMV-seronegative. Sample: PBMCs. The rearrangement uses TRBV30 and TRBJ1-1, with D uncertain. This chain's CDR3 is CAWSVGRGTEAFF. CDR3 coding DNA: TGTGCCTGGAGTGTAGGGCGGGGAACTGAAGCTTTCTTT.